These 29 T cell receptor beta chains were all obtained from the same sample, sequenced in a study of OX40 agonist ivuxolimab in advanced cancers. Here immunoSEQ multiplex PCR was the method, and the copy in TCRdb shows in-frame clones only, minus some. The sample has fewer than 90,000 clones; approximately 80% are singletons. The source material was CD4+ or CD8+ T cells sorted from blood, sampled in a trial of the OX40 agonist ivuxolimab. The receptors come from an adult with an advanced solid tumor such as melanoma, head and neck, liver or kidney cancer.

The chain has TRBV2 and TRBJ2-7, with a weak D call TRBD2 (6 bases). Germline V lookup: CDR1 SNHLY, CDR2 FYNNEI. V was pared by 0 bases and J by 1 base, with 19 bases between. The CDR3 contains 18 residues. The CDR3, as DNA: TGTGCCAGCAGTGAAGCGCCTTCAACCTGGGGGGTATCCTACGAGCAGTACTTC. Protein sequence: CASSEAPSTWGVSYEQYF. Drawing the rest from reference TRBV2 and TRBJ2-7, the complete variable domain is EPEVTQTPSHQVTQMGQEVILRCVPISNHLYFYWYRQILGQKVEFLVSFYNNEISEKSEIFDDQFSVERPDGSNFTLKIRSTKLEDSAMYFCASSEAPSTWGVSYEQYFGPGTRLTVT.

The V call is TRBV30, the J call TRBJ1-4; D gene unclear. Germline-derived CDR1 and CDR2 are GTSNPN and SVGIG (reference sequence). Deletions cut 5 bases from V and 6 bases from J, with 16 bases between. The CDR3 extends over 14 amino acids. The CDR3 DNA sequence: TGTGCCTGGGGTGGACGGCCGATCTATGAAAAACTGTTTTTT. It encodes CAWGGRPIYEKLFF.

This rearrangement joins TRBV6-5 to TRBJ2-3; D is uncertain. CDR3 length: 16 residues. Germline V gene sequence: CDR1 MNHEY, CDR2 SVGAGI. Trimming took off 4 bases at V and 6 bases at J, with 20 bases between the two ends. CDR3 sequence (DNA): TGTGCCAGCAGTTCGTCGTCAGGCAGTGGAATGGATACGCAGTATTTT. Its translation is CASSSSSGSGMDTQYF.

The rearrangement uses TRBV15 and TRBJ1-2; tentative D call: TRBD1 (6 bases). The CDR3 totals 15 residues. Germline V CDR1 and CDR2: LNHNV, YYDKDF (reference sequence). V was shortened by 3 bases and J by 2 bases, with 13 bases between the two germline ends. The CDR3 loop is CATSRGGGGNYGYTF. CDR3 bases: TGTGCCACCAGCAGGGGCGGGGGGGGCAACTATGGCTACACCTTC. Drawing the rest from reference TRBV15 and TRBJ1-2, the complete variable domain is DAMVIQNPRYQVTQFGKPVTLSCSQTLNHNVMYWYQQKSSQAPKLLFHYYDKDFNNEADTPDNFQSRRPNTSFCFLDIRSPGLGDTAMYLCATSRGGGGNYGYTFGSGTRLTVV.

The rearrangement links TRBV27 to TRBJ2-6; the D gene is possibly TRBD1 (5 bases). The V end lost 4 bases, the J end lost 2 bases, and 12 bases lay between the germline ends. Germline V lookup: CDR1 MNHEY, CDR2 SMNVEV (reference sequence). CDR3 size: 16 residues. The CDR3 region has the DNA TGTGCCAGCAGTTACCAGGGTATAACTGGGGCCAACGTCCTGACTTTC. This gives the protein CASSYQGITGANVLTF.

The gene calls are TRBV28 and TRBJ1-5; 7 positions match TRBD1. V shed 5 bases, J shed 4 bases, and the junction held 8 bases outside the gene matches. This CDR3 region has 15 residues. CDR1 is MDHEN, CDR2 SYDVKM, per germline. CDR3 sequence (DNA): TGTGCCAGCAGTAACAGGGGTTTTGGGAATCAGCCCCAGCATTTT. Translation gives CASSNRGFGNQPQHF.

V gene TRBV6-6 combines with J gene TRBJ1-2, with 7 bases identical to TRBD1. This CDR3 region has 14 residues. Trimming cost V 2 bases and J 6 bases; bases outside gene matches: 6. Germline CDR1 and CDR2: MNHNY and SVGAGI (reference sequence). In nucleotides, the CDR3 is TGTGCCAGCAGTTACGGGCAGGGGGGTAATGGCTACACCTTC. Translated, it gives CASSYGQGGNGYTF.

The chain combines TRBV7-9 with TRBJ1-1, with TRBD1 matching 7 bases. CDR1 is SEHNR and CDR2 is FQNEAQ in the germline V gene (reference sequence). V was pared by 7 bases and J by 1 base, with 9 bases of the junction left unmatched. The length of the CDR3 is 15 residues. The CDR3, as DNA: TGTGCCAGCACCATAGCAGGGGGTCCGAACACTGAAGCTTTCTTT. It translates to CASTIAGGPNTEAFF.

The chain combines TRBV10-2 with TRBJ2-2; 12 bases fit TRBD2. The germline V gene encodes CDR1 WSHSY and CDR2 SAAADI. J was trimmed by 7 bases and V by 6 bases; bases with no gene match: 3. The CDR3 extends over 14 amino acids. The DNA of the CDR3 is TGCGCCAGCAGACTAGCGGGGGGTGGCGGGGAGCTGTTTTTT. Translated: CASRLAGGGGELFF.

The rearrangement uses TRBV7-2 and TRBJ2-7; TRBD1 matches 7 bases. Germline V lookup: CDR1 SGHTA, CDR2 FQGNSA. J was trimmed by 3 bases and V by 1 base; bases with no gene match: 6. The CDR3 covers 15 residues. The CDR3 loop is CASSLVTGPGYEQYF. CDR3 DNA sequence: TGTGCCAGCAGCTTAGTGACAGGGCCTGGCTACGAGCAGTACTTC.

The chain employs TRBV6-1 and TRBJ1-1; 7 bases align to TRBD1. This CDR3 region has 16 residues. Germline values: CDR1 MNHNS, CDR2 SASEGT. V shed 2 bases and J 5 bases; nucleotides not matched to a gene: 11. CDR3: CASSEPRTGSWTEAFF. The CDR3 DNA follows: TGTGCCAGCAGTGAACCCCGGACAGGTTCGTGGACTGAAGCTTTCTTT.

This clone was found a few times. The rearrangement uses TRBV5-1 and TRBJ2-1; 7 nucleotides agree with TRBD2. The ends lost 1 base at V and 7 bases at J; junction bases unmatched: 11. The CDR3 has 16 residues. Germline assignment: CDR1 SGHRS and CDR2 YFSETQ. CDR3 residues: CASSLMGRGSSNEQFF. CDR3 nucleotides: TGCGCCAGCAGCTTGATGGGGCGGGGGAGCTCGAATGAGCAGTTCTTC.

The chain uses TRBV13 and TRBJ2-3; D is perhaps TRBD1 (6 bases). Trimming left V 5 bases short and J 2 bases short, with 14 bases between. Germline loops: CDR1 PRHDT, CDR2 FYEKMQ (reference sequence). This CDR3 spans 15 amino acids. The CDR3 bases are TGTGCCAGCAGCCCTTACCGGGACAACACAGATACGCAGTATTTT. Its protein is CASSPYRDNTDTQYF.

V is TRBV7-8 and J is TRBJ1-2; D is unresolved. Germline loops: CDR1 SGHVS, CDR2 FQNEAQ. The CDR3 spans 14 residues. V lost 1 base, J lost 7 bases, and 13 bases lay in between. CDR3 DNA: TGTGCCAGCAGCTTAGTTGGCAAGGGAACTGGCTACACCTTC. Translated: CASSLVGKGTGYTF.

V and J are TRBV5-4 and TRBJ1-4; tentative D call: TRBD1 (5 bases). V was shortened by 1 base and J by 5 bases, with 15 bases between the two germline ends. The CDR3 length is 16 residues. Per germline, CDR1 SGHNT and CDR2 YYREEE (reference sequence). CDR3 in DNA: TGTGCCAGCAGCTTGCCCGCCAGGGAACGGAATGAAAAACTGTTTTTT. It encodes CASSLPARERNEKLFF.

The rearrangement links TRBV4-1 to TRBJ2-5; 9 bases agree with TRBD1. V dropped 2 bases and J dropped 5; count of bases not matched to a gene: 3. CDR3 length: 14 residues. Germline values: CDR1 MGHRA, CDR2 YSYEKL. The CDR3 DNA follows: TGCGCCAGCAGCCAAACAGGGGGCCGGGAGACCCAGTACTTC. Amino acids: CASSQTGGRETQYF.

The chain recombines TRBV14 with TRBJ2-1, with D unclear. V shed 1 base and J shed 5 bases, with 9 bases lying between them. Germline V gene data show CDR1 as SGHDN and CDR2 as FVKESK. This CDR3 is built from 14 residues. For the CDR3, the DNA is TGTGCCAGCAGCCAAGTCAGAGCTGACAATGAGCAGTTCTTC. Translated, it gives CASSQVRADNEQFF.

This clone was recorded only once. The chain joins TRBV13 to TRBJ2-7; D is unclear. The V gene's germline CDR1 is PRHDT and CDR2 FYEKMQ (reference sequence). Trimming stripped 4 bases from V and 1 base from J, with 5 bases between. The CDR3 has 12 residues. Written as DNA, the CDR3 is TGTGCCAGCAGCTCCTCTTCCTACGAGCAGTACTTC. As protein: CASSSSSYEQYF.

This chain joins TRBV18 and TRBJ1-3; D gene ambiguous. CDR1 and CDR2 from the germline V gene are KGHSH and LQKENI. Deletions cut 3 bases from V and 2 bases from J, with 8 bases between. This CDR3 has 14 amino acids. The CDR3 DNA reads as TGTGCCAGCTCACCGGGCAGTCCTGGAAACACCATATATTTT. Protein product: CASSPGSPGNTIYF.

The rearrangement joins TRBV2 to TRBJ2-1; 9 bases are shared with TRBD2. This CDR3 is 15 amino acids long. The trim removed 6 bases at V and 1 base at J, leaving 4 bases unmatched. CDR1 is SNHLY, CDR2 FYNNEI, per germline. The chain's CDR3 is CASRPTSGSYNEQFF. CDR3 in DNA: TGTGCCAGCAGGCCGACTAGCGGATCCTACAATGAGCAGTTCTTC.

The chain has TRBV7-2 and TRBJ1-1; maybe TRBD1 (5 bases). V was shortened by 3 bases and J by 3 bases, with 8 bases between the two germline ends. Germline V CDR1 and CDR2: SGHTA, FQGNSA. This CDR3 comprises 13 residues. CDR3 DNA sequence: TGTGCCAGCAGCTTCTCGGGGGACACTGAAGCTTTCTTT. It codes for CASSFSGDTEAFF.

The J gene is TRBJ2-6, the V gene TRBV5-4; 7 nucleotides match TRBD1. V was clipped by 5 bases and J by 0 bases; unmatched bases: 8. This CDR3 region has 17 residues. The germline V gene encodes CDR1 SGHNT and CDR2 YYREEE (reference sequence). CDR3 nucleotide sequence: TGTGCCAGCAGGCAGGACAGGTTCTTCTCTGGGGCCAACGTCCTGACTTTC. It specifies CASRQDRFFSGANVLTF.

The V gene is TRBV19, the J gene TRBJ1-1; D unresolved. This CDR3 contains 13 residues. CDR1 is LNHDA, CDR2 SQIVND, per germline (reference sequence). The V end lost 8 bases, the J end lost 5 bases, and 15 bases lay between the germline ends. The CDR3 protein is CASGVQVGTEAFF. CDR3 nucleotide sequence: TGTGCCAGTGGGGTGCAGGTGGGGACTGAAGCTTTCTTT.

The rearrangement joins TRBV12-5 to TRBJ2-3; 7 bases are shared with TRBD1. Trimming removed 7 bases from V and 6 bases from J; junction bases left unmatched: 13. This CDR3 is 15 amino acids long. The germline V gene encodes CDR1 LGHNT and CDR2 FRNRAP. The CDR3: CASAPPGTAEDTQYF. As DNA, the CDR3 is TGTGCTAGTGCCCCTCCCGGGACAGCAGAGGATACGCAGTATTTT.

The DNA for the CDR3 is TGTGCCAGCAGCGCCCAGGTGGGACAAGCAGGCGAGCAGTACTTC. Its protein is CASSAQVGQAGEQYF. V usage is TRBV5-6 and J usage is TRBJ2-7; the D gene is possibly TRBD1 (6 bases). Trimming pared 4 bases from V and 6 bases from J, leaving 20 bases between. This CDR3 has 15 residues. CDR1 and CDR2 (germline): SGHDT, YYEEEE.

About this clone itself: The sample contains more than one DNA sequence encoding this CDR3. CDR3 in amino acids: CASSQLGLAGSYEQYF. CDR3 in DNA: TGTGCCAGCAGCCAGCTCGGACTAGCAGGTTCCTACGAGCAGTACTTC. The chain uses TRBV14 and TRBJ2-7, with 8 bases lining up with TRBD2. V shed 3 bases, J shed 1 base, and the junction held 8 bases outside the gene matches. CDR3 size: 16 residues. CDR1 is SGHDN, CDR2 FVKESK, per germline.

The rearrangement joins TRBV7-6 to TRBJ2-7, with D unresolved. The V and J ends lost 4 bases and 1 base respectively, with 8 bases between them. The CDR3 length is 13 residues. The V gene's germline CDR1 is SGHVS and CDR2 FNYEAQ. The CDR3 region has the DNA TGTGCCAGCAGCTCTACGGAGTCCTACGAGCAGTACTTC. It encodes CASSSTESYEQYF.

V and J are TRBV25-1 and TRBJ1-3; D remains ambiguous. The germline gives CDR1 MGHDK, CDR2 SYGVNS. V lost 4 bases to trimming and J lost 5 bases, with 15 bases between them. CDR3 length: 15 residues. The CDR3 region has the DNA TGTGCCAGCAGTGGCCCCGGGCGCGCGAGAAACACCATATATTTT. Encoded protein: CASSGPGRARNTIYF.

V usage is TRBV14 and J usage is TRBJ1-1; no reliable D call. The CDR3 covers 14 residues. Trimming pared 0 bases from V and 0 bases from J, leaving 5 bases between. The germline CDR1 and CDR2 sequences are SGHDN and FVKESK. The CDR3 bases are TGTGCCAGCAGCCAAGAAGCGGTGAACACTGAAGCTTTCTTT. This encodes CASSQEAVNTEAFF.